The 6 T cell receptor beta chains below come from one sample, sequenced in a study of OX40 agonist ivuxolimab in advanced cancers. The protocol used for the library was the immunoSEQ multiplex PCR assay. What TCRdb holds here is the immuneACCESS table cut down to in-frame rearrangements. Part of the clones is not present; checked against another copy, under half of the missing clones reflect an unresolved V gene, and the others are unexplained. In all, the sample holds more than 35,000 clones, and approximately 90% of those were seen once. The top ten clonotypes cover 0.55% to 0.7% of the sample. The source material was CD4+ or CD8+ T cells sorted from blood, sampled in a trial of the OX40 agonist ivuxolimab. Source of these receptors: an adult with an advanced solid tumor such as melanoma, head and neck, liver or kidney cancer.

This clone was found a few times. Distinct nucleotide sequences in the sample also encode this CDR3. The rearrangement links TRBV18 to TRBJ2-5; no reliable D call. Germline V lookup: CDR1 KGHSH, CDR2 LQKENI. Trimming took 0 bases from V and 1 from J, leaving 3 bases between them. This CDR3 is built from 13 residues. The CDR3 sequence: CASSPPGQETQYF. In nucleotides, the CDR3 is TGTGCCAGCTCACCACCTGGCCAAGAGACCCAGTACTTC.

The CDR3 DNA reads as TGTGCCAGCACCAGACTAGCGGGGATCCAAGAGACCCAGTACTTC. It specifies CASTRLAGIQETQYF. The genes are TRBV2 and TRBJ2-5, with 11 nucleotides matching TRBD2. The CDR3 covers 15 residues. The V gene's germline CDR1 is SNHLY and CDR2 FYNNEI. V lost 7 bases and J lost 1; bases outside the gene matches: 5. Complete variable domain (other parts from reference TRBV2 and TRBJ2-5): EPEVTQTPSHQVTQMGQEVILRCVPISNHLYFYWYRQILGQKVEFLVSFYNNEISEKSEIFDDQFSVERPDGSNFTLKIRSTKLEDSAMYFCASTRLAGIQETQYFGPGTRLLVL.

The chain joins TRBV21-1 to TRBJ1-5; the table calls TRBD1, which could not be checked here. TRBV21-1 is assigned pseudogene status. CDR3 length: 19 amino acids. The DNA for the CDR3 is TGTGCCAGCAGCAAAGCGCTTTTGGGACAGGAATATAGCAATCAGCCCCAGCATTTT. This sequence encodes CASSKALLGQEYSNQPQHF.

The table lists this clone with a count of one. J is TRBJ2-6 and V is TRBV4-1; 8 bases align to TRBD1. Germline CDR1 reads MGHRA; CDR2 reads YSYEKL. The CDR3 totals 18 residues. The V gene end was trimmed by 1 base and the J gene end by 1 base; junction bases not matched to a gene: 6. The CDR3 reads CASSQVGQGASGANVLTF. CDR3 coding DNA: TGCGCCAGCAGCCAAGTTGGTCAGGGGGCGTCTGGGGCCAACGTCCTGACTTTC.

With respect to this clone: The conserved phenylalanine or tryptophan is not found at the CDR3 terminus, so this likely reflects a read error. The V and J genes are TRBV6-4 and TRBJ1-6, with D perhaps TRBD1 (6 bases). V was pared by 5 bases and J by 11 bases, with 16 bases between. CDR3 size: 14 residues. CDR1 is MRHNA, CDR2 SNTAGT, per germline. CDR3 in amino acids: CASSNPRQDAPLHL. The DNA of the CDR3 is TGTGCCAGCAGTAACCCTAGACAGGACGCACCCCTCCACCTT.

J is TRBJ2-1 and V is TRBV5-1, with TRBD1 matching 11 bases. The junction had 3 bases not matched to a gene; V was cut back by 3 bases and J by 4 bases. Germline V CDR1 and CDR2: SGHRS, YFSETQ. This CDR3 region has 15 residues. CDR3 sequence: CASSWDRGAYNEQFF. The CDR3 DNA sequence: TGCGCCAGCAGCTGGGACAGGGGGGCTTACAATGAGCAGTTCTTC. Together with reference TRBV5-1 and TRBJ2-1, the CDR3 gives the full variable domain: KAGVTQTPRYLIKTRGQQVTLSCSPISGHRSVSWYQQTPGQGLQFLFEYFSETQRNKGNFPGRFSGRQFSNSRSEMNVSTLELGDSALYLCASSWDRGAYNEQFFGPGTRLTVL.